A single sample gave rise to the 27 T cell receptor beta chains below, sequenced in a study of blood T cell repertoires in COVID-19. Only in-frame clones appear in the TCRdb table, and some are missing; sequencing was by immunoSEQ multiplex PCR. The table records about 280,000 clones, around nine tenths of them present only once. Sequenced input: peripheral blood. The origin of the receptors is a man aged 40-50 years with active or convalescent COVID-19.

V usage is TRBV12-5 and J usage is TRBJ2-2, with D maybe TRBD1 (6 bases). Germline lookup yields CDR1 LGHNT and CDR2 FRNRAP. This CDR3 comprises 18 residues. V was pared by 2 bases and J by 5 bases, with 21 bases between. Here the CDR3 DNA reads TGTGCTAGTGGTTTGCCGGACAGAACATATATCCGTACCGGGGAGCTGTTTTTT. Translation gives CASGLPDRTYIRTGELFF. The whole variable domain, remainder taken from reference TRBV12-5 and TRBJ2-2, is DARVTQTPRHKVTEMGQEVTMRCQPILGHNTVFWYRQTMMQGLELLAYFRNRAPLDDSGMPKDRFSAEMPDATLATLKIQPSEPRDSAVYFCASGLPDRTYIRTGELFFGEGSRLTVL.

This clone has a handful of counts. V gene TRBV25-1 combines with J gene TRBJ1-1; 8 bases match TRBD1. Looked up from germline, CDR1 is MGHDK and CDR2 is SYGVNS. This CDR3 comprises 13 residues. With 5 bases clipped from V and 5 bases from J, the junction kept 4 bases outside the gene matches. CDR3 sequence (DNA): TGTGCCAGCAGTTCCACAGGGGGAACTGAAGCTTTCTTT. Translating it yields CASSSTGGTEAFF.

This chain links TRBV6-1 with TRBJ1-1; 7 nucleotides agree with TRBD1. V dropped 4 bases and J dropped 0; count of bases not matched to a gene: 11. Per the germline V gene, CDR1 is MNHNS and CDR2 is SASEGT. CDR3 length: 17 residues. The CDR3 DNA sequence: TGTGCCAGCAGTGTCCGACCGGGACAGATATTGAACACTGAAGCTTTCTTT. The encoded protein is CASSVRPGQILNTEAFF.

The V call is TRBV6-6, the J call TRBJ1-6; a weak D match, TRBD1 (6 bases). Germline CDR1 is MNHNY and CDR2 is SVGAGI (reference sequence). The V gene lost 1 base and the J gene lost 14 bases, with 15 bases spanning the gap. The CDR3 has 14 amino acids. CDR3 protein: CASSYFDRTRSLHF. CDR3 bases: TGTGCCAGCAGTTACTTCGACAGGACTCGGTCCCTCCACTTT.

The sample holds a few counts of this clone. The J gene is TRBJ2-7, the V gene TRBV15, with TRBD1 as a possible D gene (6 bases). CDR1 is LNHNV and CDR2 is YYDKDF in the germline V gene (reference sequence). The CDR3 consists of 13 residues. V was trimmed by 6 bases and J by 6 bases, leaving 15 bases between them. The CDR3 DNA sequence: TGTGCCACCAGTTTTAACCGGGACACCGAGCAGTACTTC. It translates to CATSFNRDTEQYF. Looking up the rest from reference TRBV15 and TRBJ2-7 gives the full variable domain: DAMVIQNPRYQVTQFGKPVTLSCSQTLNHNVMYWYQQKSSQAPKLLFHYYDKDFNNEADTPDNFQSRRPNTSFCFLDIRSPGLGDTAMYLCATSFNRDTEQYFGPGTRLTVT.

This clone was seen only once. The chain recombines TRBV11-2 with TRBJ1-5, with 8 bases matching TRBD1. The V gene end was trimmed by 5 bases and the J gene end by 4 bases; junction bases not matched to a gene: 7. Germline V gives CDR1 SGHAT, CDR2 FQNNGV. The CDR3 is made up of 15 amino acids. The CDR3 sequence is CASSGGTGSNQPQHF. In DNA form, the CDR3 reads TGTGCCAGCAGCGGGGGGACAGGTTCAAATCAGCCCCAGCATTTT.

This rearrangement joins TRBV27 to TRBJ1-2, with D perhaps matching TRBD1 (5 bases). V was clipped by 0 bases and J by 5 bases, with 10 bases between them. The CDR3 sequence is 14 residues long. The germline gives CDR1 MNHEY, CDR2 SMNVEV (reference sequence). The DNA of the CDR3 is TGTGCCAGCAGTTTATCAACTGACAGTTATGGCTACACCTTC. Translation gives CASSLSTDSYGYTF.

The V gene is TRBV7-9, the J gene TRBJ1-2; D remains ambiguous. V was pared by 1 base and J by 4 bases, with 10 bases between. Per the germline V gene, CDR1 is SEHNR and CDR2 is FQNEAQ (reference sequence). This CDR3 is 14 amino acids long. The CDR3 coding sequence is TGTGCCAGCAGCTTAGGTTCAGAGGGCTATGGCTACACCTTC. Translating it yields CASSLGSEGYGYTF.

This rearrangement joins TRBV9 to TRBJ2-2; 8 nucleotides match TRBD1. CDR3 length: 14 amino acids. Looked up from germline, CDR1 is SGDLS and CDR2 is YYNGEE. The junction had 1 base not matched to a gene; V was cut back by 4 bases and J by 2 bases. The CDR3 sequence: CASSQGANTGELFF. Written as DNA, the CDR3 is TGTGCCAGCAGCCAGGGGGCAAACACCGGGGAGCTGTTTTTT.

This clone came up once. The CDR3 bases are TGTGCCACCAGTGATTTGAAAGGGGACACCCCTCGGGCTACGCAGTATTTT. Amino acids: CATSDLKGDTPRATQYF. V gene TRBV24-1 combines with J gene TRBJ2-3; the D gene is possibly TRBD1 (6 bases). The CDR3 spans 17 residues. Looked up from germline, CDR1 is KGHDR and CDR2 is SFDVKD. V shed 0 bases and J shed 8 bases, with 20 bases lying between them.

This clone was counted only a few times. The chain has TRBV7-3 and TRBJ2-2, with D perhaps matching TRBD1 (6 bases). Germline V gene sequence: CDR1 SGHTA, CDR2 FQGTGA. The length of the CDR3 is 14 residues. The V gene lost 5 bases and the J gene lost 5 bases, with 12 bases spanning the gap. The CDR3 protein is CASSPNTGTGELFF. The CDR3 DNA sequence: TGTGCCAGCAGCCCGAATACAGGGACCGGGGAGCTGTTTTTT.

The rearrangement joins TRBV7-9 to TRBJ2-7, with 8 positions matching TRBD2. The CDR3 covers 16 residues. The trim removed 0 bases at V and 2 bases at J, leaving 6 bases unmatched. Germline CDR1 and CDR2: SEHNR and FQNEAQ (reference sequence). CDR3: CASSLAHSGGAYEQYF. The CDR3 nucleotides are TGTGCCAGCAGCTTAGCACACAGCGGGGGTGCCTACGAGCAGTACTTC.

The V and J genes are TRBV13 and TRBJ1-1, with D perhaps TRBD1 (5 bases). The CDR3 spans 15 residues. Deletions cut 5 bases from V and 1 base from J, with 14 bases between. Germline V gives CDR1 PRHDT, CDR2 FYEKMQ (reference sequence). CDR3 sequence (DNA): TGTGCCAGCAGCCGTGGCCTCACAGGGAACACTGAAGCTTTCTTT. Translation: CASSRGLTGNTEAFF.

The chain has TRBV28 and TRBJ1-5; a possible D gene is TRBD1 (6 bases). The CDR3 totals 14 residues. V was trimmed by 5 bases and J by 6 bases, leaving 14 bases between them. The germline V gene has CDR1 MDHEN and CDR2 SYDVKM. As DNA, the CDR3 is TGTGCCAGCAGTAGGGGGGGGGCTGGTCAGCCCCAGCATTTT. This codes for CASSRGGAGQPQHF.

In DNA, the CDR3 is TGTGCCAGCAGCTTAGGGTATACAGGTCAGCAGTTCTTC. Translating it yields CASSLGYTGQQFF. The V gene is TRBV11-3, the J gene TRBJ2-1; TRBD1 might be the D (5 bases). The CDR3 covers 13 residues. Looked up from germline, CDR1 is SGHNT and CDR2 is YENEEA. V lost 1 base and J lost 11, with 12 bases in between.

J is TRBJ2-7 and V is TRBV9; the D gene is possibly TRBD2 (6 bases). The CDR3 covers 14 residues. CDR1 is SGDLS, CDR2 YYNGEE, per germline. V was cut by 7 bases and J by 2 bases, with 16 bases left in between. The CDR3, as DNA: TGTGCCAGCGGACGGAGCGGAGGGACCTACGAGCAGTACTTC. As protein: CASGRSGGTYEQYF.

The rearrangement uses TRBV24-1 and TRBJ1-1; 10 positions agree with TRBD1. V lost 3 bases, J lost 4 bases, and 10 bases stayed unmatched. CDR1 KGHDR and CDR2 SFDVKD come from the germline V gene. The CDR3 has 17 amino acids. The CDR3 DNA is TGTGCCACCAGTGATGGGACAGGGGCCGCGTGGAGCACTGAAGCTTTCTTT. As protein: CATSDGTGAAWSTEAFF.

The V gene is TRBV5-1, the J gene TRBJ1-2; 11 bases fit TRBD1. With 6 bases clipped from V and 6 bases from J, the junction kept 4 bases outside the gene matches. This CDR3 has 13 amino acids. Germline CDR1 and CDR2: SGHRS and YFSETQ. Here the CDR3 DNA reads TGCGCCAGCACCGGACAGGGGGCGCATGGCTACACCTTC. Residues: CASTGQGAHGYTF.

The DNA for the CDR3 is TGTGCCAGCAGCCTAGGGACAGTCTCTGGAAACACCATATATTTT. It is translated as CASSLGTVSGNTIYF. The genes are TRBV7-2 and TRBJ1-3; 7 bases match TRBD1. J gave up 0 bases and V 5 bases, and 4 bases lay outside the gene matches. The CDR3 sequence is 15 residues long. Germline loops: CDR1 SGHTA, CDR2 FQGNSA.

The rearrangement joins TRBV10-3 to TRBJ1-2, with 9 bases that match TRBD1. Unmatched junction bases numbered 1, after V lost 8 bases and J lost 6 bases. This CDR3 is built from 11 residues. From germline, CDR1 is ENHRY and CDR2 SYGVKD. The DNA for the CDR3 is TGTGCCATCGGGACAGGGCATGGCTACACCTTC. Amino acids: CAIGTGHGYTF.

V is TRBV5-1 and J is TRBJ2-3; TRBD2 matches at 12 bases. Germline-derived CDR1 and CDR2 are SGHRS and YFSETQ. The CDR3 is 19 residues long. Trimming took 3 bases from V and 4 from J; bases not matched to a gene: 15. The CDR3 sequence is CASSSPTGASGGVADTQYF. The DNA of the CDR3 is TGCGCCAGCAGCTCGCCCACTGGGGCTAGCGGGGGGGTAGCAGATACGCAGTATTTT. The full variable domain, its missing parts supplied by reference TRBV5-1 and TRBJ2-3, is KAGVTQTPRYLIKTRGQQVTLSCSPISGHRSVSWYQQTPGQGLQFLFEYFSETQRNKGNFPGRFSGRQFSNSRSEMNVSTLELGDSALYLCASSSPTGASGGVADTQYFGPGTRLTVL.

The V and J genes are TRBV7-9 and TRBJ2-2; no definite D call. The CDR3 length is 12 residues. Germline V gene data show CDR1 as SEHNR and CDR2 as FQNEAQ (reference sequence). V was cut by 5 bases and J by 7 bases, with 8 bases left in between. The CDR3 DNA follows: TGTGCCAGCAGCCCGCGCGGCGGGGAGCTGTTTTTT. Its translation: CASSPRGGELFF.

This clone was seen a single time. The gene calls are TRBV18 and TRBJ2-2, with 7 nucleotides matching TRBD1. Trimming took 1 base from V and 5 from J; bases not matched to a gene: 7. CDR3 length equals 16 residues. Germline values: CDR1 KGHSH, CDR2 LQKENI. CDR3 protein: CASSPRQGSETGELFF. CDR3 coding DNA: TGTGCCAGCTCACCACGACAGGGATCTGAGACCGGGGAGCTGTTTTTT.

This clone was recorded once. The same CDR3 is also encoded by other DNA sequences in this sample. The chain has TRBV18 and TRBJ2-5, with unresolved D. Germline loops: CDR1 KGHSH, CDR2 LQKENI. The V end was cut by 3 bases, the J end by 2 bases, with 4 bases between. The CDR3 has 12 residues. This chain's CDR3 is CASSPRQETQYF. CDR3 coding DNA: TGTGCCAGCTCACCCCGGCAAGAGACCCAGTACTTC.

Notes on this clone: Different DNA sequences within this sample yield the same CDR3. The chain couples TRBV11-2 to TRBJ1-2; no clear D. The CDR3 is 15 residues long. CDR1 and CDR2 (germline): SGHAT, FQNNGV. Trimming removed 2 bases at V and 2 bases at J, with 12 bases between. DNA of the CDR3: TGTGCCAGCAGCTTATCACACAGCACCAACTATGGCTACACCTTC. This encodes CASSLSHSTNYGYTF.

The chain employs TRBV3-1 (or the pseudogene TRBV3-2) and TRBJ1-3; D is unresolved. The ends were cut back, 2 bases at V and 0 bases at J, with 14 bases in the middle. The CDR3 loop spans 17 amino acids. Per germline, CDR1 LGHDT and CDR2 YNNKEL (reference sequence). The chain's CDR3 is CASSQRGWRLSGNTIYF. CDR3 nucleotides: TGTGCCAGCAGCCAAAGAGGTTGGCGCCTCTCTGGAAACACCATATATTTT.

CDR3 sequence: CASSPPSPTGYTGELFF. CDR3 in DNA: TGCGCCAGCAGCCCCCCAAGTCCGACAGGGTACACCGGGGAGCTGTTTTTT. The V gene is TRBV4-1, the J gene TRBJ2-2; 7 nucleotides agree with TRBD1. CDR1 and CDR2 from the germline V gene are MGHRA and YSYEKL. The length of the CDR3 is 17 residues. V was pared by 4 bases and J by 3 bases, with 11 bases of the junction left unmatched.